The 5 T cell receptor beta chains below were found in one sample sequenced in a study of blood T cell repertoires in COVID-19. TCRdb's table, derived via immunoSEQ multiplex PCR, lists solely in-frame clones and lacks some. Of under 200,000 clones in the sample, about 93% were seen once. What was sequenced was peripheral blood. These receptors were obtained from a man aged 50 to 59 with acute or convalescent COVID-19.

The V gene is TRBV18, the J gene TRBJ2-3; possible D gene TRBD1, 6 bases. This CDR3 spans 15 amino acids. Germline CDR1 and CDR2: KGHSH and LQKENI. V was cut by 7 bases and J by 0 bases, with 14 bases left in between. CDR3: CASLPDSPSTDTQYF. CDR3 DNA sequence: TGTGCCAGCTTACCGGACAGCCCTAGCACAGATACGCAGTATTTT.

V is TRBV7-9 and J is TRBJ2-2; 8 bases are a match to TRBD1. CDR3 length equals 16 residues. The junction had 6 bases not matched to a gene; V was cut back by 6 bases and J by 0 bases. Germline V CDR1 and CDR2: SEHNR, FQNEAQ (reference sequence). The CDR3 here is CASRRTGPTNTGELFF. CDR3 nucleotides: TGTGCCAGCAGAAGGACAGGGCCTACGAACACCGGGGAGCTGTTTTTT.

The chain has TRBV6-2 or TRBV6-3 and TRBJ2-1, with 9 bases identical to TRBD2. The CDR3 runs to 17 residues. Germline V gene data show CDR1 as MNHEY and CDR2 as SVGEGT. The V segment lost 6 bases and the J segment 6 bases; nucleotides outside the gene matches: 15. The CDR3 DNA sequence: TGTGCCAGCAGCTCGGTACCATTTGCGGGGGGGCCCAATGAGCAGTTCTTC. The encoded protein is CASSSVPFAGGPNEQFF.

V is TRBV9 and J is TRBJ2-1; a possible D gene is TRBD2 (5 bases). The CDR3 is made up of 15 amino acids. CDR1 SGDLS and CDR2 YYNGEE come from the germline V gene. Between the trimmed V and J ends, which lost 3 bases and 0 bases, there was a span of 10 bases. CDR3 DNA sequence: TGTGCCAGCAGCGCTGGGAGTCCCTCCTACAATGAGCAGTTCTTC. Translating it yields CASSAGSPSYNEQFF. The whole variable domain, remainder taken from reference TRBV9 and TRBJ2-1, is DSGVTQTPKHLITATGQRVTLRCSPRSGDLSVYWYQQSLDQGLQFLIQYYNGEERAKGNILERFSAQQFPDLHSELNLSSLELGDSALYFCASSAGSPSYNEQFFGPGTRLTVL.

This rearrangement joins TRBV18 to TRBJ1-2, with a weak D call TRBD1 (6 bases). The length of the CDR3 is 16 residues. Germline V gene lookup returns CDR1 KGHSH and CDR2 LQKENI. The V gene lost 0 bases and the J gene lost 4 bases, with 15 bases spanning the gap. CDR3 amino acids: CASSPPGGGAAYGYTF. CDR3 coding DNA: TGTGCCAGCTCACCACCCGGAGGGGGGGCTGCCTATGGCTACACCTTC.